This T cell receptor (beta chain) stems from a study of CD8 T cells in ankylosing spondylitis. Study-level findings and limits: Apparently characteristic of ankylosing spondylitis blood was a TCR beta motif (eight highly homologous variants).

This clonotype appeared a few times. No antigen is known for it. Trimming took 5 bases from V and 4 from J; bases not matched to a gene: 6. The length of the CDR3 is 16 residues. Germline V lookup: CDR1 SGHAT, CDR2 FQNNGV. Library preparation for TCR beta used quantitative 5'-RACE with molecular barcodes. Each CDR3 protein is one row after TCRdb ran MiXCR on the 5' RACE reads. The profile shows fewer than 250,000 distinct CDR3 sequences, around 24% of them singletons. The chain combines TRBV11-2 with TRBJ2-7, with 15 bases fitting TRBD2. The sequenced sample consisted of blood, either unsorted or a sorted T cell fraction (not recorded which). The sequence was collected from a male donor with ankylosing spondylitis or in good health (not recorded which). As DNA, the CDR3 is TGTGCCAGCAGCGCGGGACTAGCGGGAGGTCGGTACGAGCAGTACTTC. It is translated as CASSAGLAGGRYEQYF.